What follows describes a single T cell receptor (beta chain). Indicated time point: cycle 4 day 1 (C4D1), after 6 weeks of nivolumab. All trial patients relapsed after autologous stem cell transplantation. By magnetic negative selection, CD4+ T cells were purified from thawed PBMCs. The data were produced by immunoSEQ multiplex PCR, yet TCRdb's version contains in-frame clones alone and is incomplete. The repertoire consists of 20,000 or so clones, with 75% to 90% occurring once and the leading ten covering around 2.7%. V lost 5 bases, J lost 1 base, and 11 bases stayed unmatched. There are 17 residues in the CDR3. Germline-derived CDR1 and CDR2 are SGHVS and FQNEAQ. This specimen comes from a study of PD-1 blockade in classical Hodgkin lymphoma.

Sequencing was performed on CD4+ T cells from blood, taken before the fourth cycle of nivolumab. The rearrangement joins TRBV7-8 to TRBJ2-5, with 9 bases lining up with TRBD2. This clonotype was sampled from a human donor with classical Hodgkin lymphoma. DNA of the CDR3: TGTGCCAGCAGCCCGAGATCTAAAGCGGGGGGCCAAGAGACCCAGTACTTC. This codes for CASSPRSKAGGQETQYF.